This TCR beta chain originates from a study of T cells in localized non-small cell lung cancer (TCRdb year 2020). Background for the entire study: T cell repertoires of 236 early-stage NSCLC patients were analyzed, with tumors being compared against uninvolved tumor-adjacent lungs. The cohort comprised roughly 230 treatment-naïve NSCLC patients with resected, localized lung tumors. The mean age of the NSCLC patients was under 70 years, with 120 to 150 men and 95 to 110 women.

The immunoSEQ Assay was used to sequence TCR beta CDR3 regions from DNA. The source study handled its data this way. T cell density was computed as TCR beta template counts normalized to usable DNA estimated by amplifying housekeeping genes. Richness was estimated using the preseqR package, with extrapolation to 400,000 templates for PBMC samples and to 120,000 templates for tissue samples. Clonality was defined as one minus Pielou's evenness. To identify tissue-enriched TCRs, differential abundance testing was run on productive amino-acid clonotypes with a minimum total count of 5 and an alpha of 0.1. The Jaccard Index and the Morisita Overlap Index were used to measure repertoire overlap between compartments. GLIPH grouped TCR beta CDR3s together with public tetramer-defined viral CDR3s, and a viral motif had to include at least three viral sequences and also show V-gene enrichment. The source is immuneACCESS, and TCRdb retained only in-frame sequences with V and J called. Part of the clones is not carried over; for the studies checked, unresolved V genes explain less than half of this, and the remainder is unexplained. That table gives V, J and clone size, and the DNA gave D and trimming. The sample table lists around 34,000 clones, about 92% of them with a count of one. The top ten clonotypes cover roughly 8.2% of the sample.

The CDR3, from cysteine to phenylalanine, totals 16 residues. Kept here is only the CDR3 DNA, which spans 48 bases and is read in frame from base 1. CDR1 and CDR2 are read off the germline V gene as MDHEN and SYDVKM. Trimming takes 7 bases from V and 2 bases from J, and the germline ends sit 20 bases apart. At diagnosis, tumor, uninvolved tumor-adjacent lung and peripheral blood were collected and then preserved as a mix of FFPE and fresh-frozen material. For TCR repertoire profiling, the blood samples were analyzed as peripheral blood mononuclear cells. For this clone: Its cognate antigen has yet to be identified. No qualities accompany the bases; no much larger clone lies one base away.

On the study overall, not on this receptor specifically: A median of 57 of the top 100 tumor clones were detected in paired uninvolved adjacent lung, and some 28 of these tumor clones were also found among the top 100 clones of the paired uninvolved adjacent lung. Multi-region tumor sequencing was not performed, so intratumor heterogeneity could not be excluded. Higher blood T cell density associated with longer overall survival, while higher adjacent-lung clonality associated with shorter survival. Because of the exploratory design, TCR variables were selected using unadjusted p-values without false-discovery rate correction. The highest T cell clonality was observed in uninvolved tumor-adjacent lung, where clonality exceeded that of tumor, suggesting that antigenic responses were more focused in uninvolved tumor-adjacent lung.

This TCR came from a female donor of 60 years or more with stage I lung adenocarcinoma. The chain links TRBV28 with TRBJ1-2; possibly the D gene is TRBD1, per 6 matching bases. This specimen consisted of peripheral blood, obtained before any cancer treatment. The CDR3 reads as follows: CASIQVAPDRNYGYTF. The DNA reads TGTGCCAGCATCCAAGTCGCCCCAGACAGGAACTATGGCTACACCTTC.